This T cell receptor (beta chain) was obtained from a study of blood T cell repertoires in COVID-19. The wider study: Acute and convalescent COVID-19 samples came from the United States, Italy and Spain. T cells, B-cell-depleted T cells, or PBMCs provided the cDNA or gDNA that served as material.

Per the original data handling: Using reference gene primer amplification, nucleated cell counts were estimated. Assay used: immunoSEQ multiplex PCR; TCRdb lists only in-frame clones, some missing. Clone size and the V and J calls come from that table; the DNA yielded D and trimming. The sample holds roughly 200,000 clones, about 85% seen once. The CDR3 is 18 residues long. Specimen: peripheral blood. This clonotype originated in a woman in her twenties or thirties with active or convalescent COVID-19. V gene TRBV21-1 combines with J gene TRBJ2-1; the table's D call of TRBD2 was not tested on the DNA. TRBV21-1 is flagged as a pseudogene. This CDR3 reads CASSKGLAGGRSYNEQFF. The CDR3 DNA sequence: TGTGCCAGCAGCAAAGGGCTAGCGGGAGGTCGGTCCTACAATGAGCAGTTCTTC.